This T cell receptor beta chain stems from a study of human T cells and chemical hapten exposure. With respect to this clonotype: A much larger clonotype is one base distant, so this may be a read error. This likely comes from a read error, as the CDR3 has no conserved phenylalanine or tryptophan at its end.

V was trimmed by 2 bases and J by 5 bases, leaving 9 bases between them. The CDR3 loop spans 13 amino acids. CDR1 is SGHAT and CDR2 is FQNNGV in the germline V gene. TCRdb reanalysed the RACE reads using MiXCR and keeps one entry per CDR3 protein. The table records about 84,000 distinct CDR3 sequences, 10% to 14% of them present only once. The time point denotes: patch test 3, about 24 weeks after DPC sensitization. Treatment denoted: therapeutic diphenylcyclopropenone sensitization with weekly scalp DPC. V gene TRBV11-2 combines with J gene TRBJ1-1, with D unclear. Sequencing used whole blood, obtained in connection with sensitization to the hapten diphenylcyclopropenone (DPC). The clonotype comes from a woman aged 45 to 65 with alopecia areata. Some clones in this sample may be carry-over from other donors' samples. CDR3 nucleotides: TGTGCCAGCAGCTTATACGGAGTGACTGAAGCTTTCTCT. Encoded protein: CASSLYGVTEAFS.